Each of the 27 T cell receptor beta chains below was sequenced from the same sample in a study of blood T cell repertoires in COVID-19. Some clones are missing from TCRdb's copy, which holds only in-frame ones; the method was immunoSEQ multiplex PCR. The table has approximately 110,000 clones, over 75% seen once; the top ten hold approximately 7%. Input material: peripheral blood. Receptor source: a woman aged 45-60 years with acute or convalescent COVID-19.

This chain joins TRBV5-1 and TRBJ2-3; TRBD2 matches 11 bases. V lost 1 base and J lost 6; bases outside the gene matches: 10. CDR3 length: 17 amino acids. Looked up from germline, CDR1 is SGHRS and CDR2 is YFSETQ. DNA of the CDR3: TGCGCCAGCAGCTTGACGACTAGCGGGGACCCCCTGGATACGCAGTATTTT. It specifies CASSLTTSGDPLDTQYF.

The chain uses TRBV11-3 and TRBJ1-3; no reliable D call. CDR3 length: 14 residues. Trimming left V 5 bases short and J 5 bases short, with 13 bases between. The germline CDR1 and CDR2 sequences are SGHNT and YENEEA. The chain's CDR3 is CASSLGGLRNTIYF. As DNA, the CDR3 is TGTGCCAGCAGCCTGGGTGGACTTCGAAACACCATATATTTT. Full variable domain (rest looked up from reference TRBV11-3 and TRBJ1-3): EAGVVQSPRYKIIEKKQPVAFWCNPISGHNTLYWYLQNLGQGPELLIRYENEEAVDDSQLPKDRFSAERLKGVDSTLKIQPAELGDSAVYLCASSLGGLRNTIYFGEGSWLTVV.

The V gene is TRBV28, the J gene TRBJ1-1; D may be TRBD1 (6 bases). Germline V gene lookup returns CDR1 MDHEN and CDR2 SYDVKM. This CDR3 contains 12 residues. Trimming took off 7 bases at V and 2 bases at J, with 8 bases between the two ends. The CDR3 region is CASTGVNTEAFF. CDR3 DNA: TGTGCCAGCACAGGGGTAAACACTGAAGCTTTCTTT.

The genes are TRBV5-1 and TRBJ2-3; 10 bases are shared with TRBD1. The germline V gene encodes CDR1 SGHRS and CDR2 YFSETQ. The CDR3 consists of 15 residues. J gave up 3 bases and V 4 bases, and 5 bases lay outside the gene matches. CDR3 loop: CASSPPGQGTDTQYF. CDR3 sequence (DNA): TGCGCCAGCAGCCCTCCGGGACAGGGGACAGATACGCAGTATTTT.

The chain has TRBV12-5 and TRBJ1-2; D might be TRBD1 (5 bases). Trimming left V 1 base short and J 6 bases short, with 9 bases between. This CDR3 has 13 residues. The V gene's germline CDR1 is LGHNT and CDR2 FRNRAP. The CDR3 protein is CASGLAGKDGYTF. CDR3 sequence (DNA): TGTGCTAGTGGTTTGGCAGGGAAGGATGGCTACACCTTC. Supplemented by reference TRBV12-5 and TRBJ1-2, the full variable domain reads DARVTQTPRHKVTEMGQEVTMRCQPILGHNTVFWYRQTMMQGLELLAYFRNRAPLDDSGMPKDRFSAEMPDATLATLKIQPSEPRDSAVYFCASGLAGKDGYTFGSGTRLTVV.

This rearrangement joins TRBV5-1 to TRBJ1-1; TRBD1 matches at 9 bases. CDR1 and CDR2 (germline): SGHRS, YFSETQ. The trim removed 4 bases at V and 5 bases at J, leaving 9 bases unmatched. CDR3 size: 15 residues. The CDR3 protein is CASSPDRGRVTEAFF. DNA for the CDR3: TGCGCCAGCAGCCCGGACAGGGGTAGGGTGACTGAAGCTTTCTTT.

The chain has TRBV18 and TRBJ1-2; possible D gene TRBD1, 5 bases. V was shortened by 0 bases and J by 2 bases, with 16 bases between the two germline ends. Germline lookup yields CDR1 KGHSH and CDR2 LQKENI. The CDR3 contains 17 residues. In DNA form, the CDR3 reads TGTGCCAGCTCACCACCGGTGCAGGGCCCAGCCAACTATGGCTACACCTTC. Translating it yields CASSPPVQGPANYGYTF.

This clone was counted a few times. The rearrangement links TRBV28 to TRBJ1-1; 8 bases fit TRBD1. With 7 bases clipped from V and 1 base from J, the junction kept 5 bases outside the gene matches. The germline CDR1 and CDR2 sequences are MDHEN and SYDVKM. The CDR3 covers 14 residues. This CDR3 reads CASKPGGWNTEAFF. The DNA of the CDR3 is TGTGCCAGCAAACCAGGGGGCTGGAACACTGAAGCTTTCTTT. Full variable domain (outside the CDR3, taken from reference TRBV28 and TRBJ1-1): DVKVTQSSRYLVKRTGEKVFLECVQDMDHENMFWYRQDPGLGLRLIYFSYDVKMKEKGDIPEGYSVSREKKERFSLILESASTNQTSMYLCASKPGGWNTEAFFGQGTRLTVV.

There are many counts of this clone. The V and J genes are TRBV5-4 and TRBJ1-5; D may be TRBD1 (5 bases). Trimming removed 4 bases at V and 0 bases at J, with 11 bases between. CDR3 size: 15 residues. Germline CDR1 and CDR2: SGHNT and YYREEE (reference sequence). CDR3 sequence: CASSLGLNSNQPQHF. The CDR3 coding sequence is TGTGCCAGCAGCCTGGGACTTAATAGCAATCAGCCCCAGCATTTT.

The genes are TRBV5-1 and TRBJ1-3, with D possibly matching TRBD1 (5 bases). V gave up 0 bases and J gave up 2 bases, with 9 bases separating them. CDR3 length: 15 amino acids. Germline V gene sequence: CDR1 SGHRS, CDR2 YFSETQ. CDR3 DNA sequence: TGCGCCAGCAGCTTGGGGGGCAGTGCTGGAAACACCATATATTTT. As protein: CASSLGGSAGNTIYF.

J is TRBJ2-7 and V is TRBV6-6; no reliable D call. The CDR3 length is 14 residues. V was pared by 5 bases and J by 3 bases, with 14 bases between. Germline-derived CDR1 and CDR2 are MNHNY and SVGAGI (reference sequence). CDR3 in DNA: TGTGCCAGCAGTGACACAGCCGCCTACTACGAGCAGTACTTC. Its protein is CASSDTAAYYEQYF.

This clone was recorded a few times. CDR3 nucleotide sequence: TGCGCCAGCAGCCCGGGACAGGGGATAGTGAGCACTGAAGCTTTCTTT. Its translation is CASSPGQGIVSTEAFF. This rearrangement joins TRBV5-1 to TRBJ1-1; 10 bases match TRBD1. CDR3 length: 16 amino acids. The germline gives CDR1 SGHRS, CDR2 YFSETQ. J was trimmed by 4 bases and V by 4 bases; bases with no gene match: 10.

V is TRBV5-4 and J is TRBJ2-2, with 7 bases fitting TRBD1. V shed 4 bases, J shed 4 bases, and the junction held 7 bases outside the gene matches. CDR3 length equals 15 residues. Per the germline V gene, CDR1 is SGHNT and CDR2 is YYREEE (reference sequence). The CDR3 protein is CASSVGTVRTGELFF. Here the CDR3 DNA reads TGTGCCAGCAGCGTAGGGACAGTACGCACCGGGGAGCTGTTTTTT. Combining the CDR3 with reference TRBV5-4 and TRBJ2-2 gives the whole variable domain ETGVTQSPTHLIKTRGQQVTLRCSSQSGHNTVSWYQQALGQGPQFIFQYYREEENGRGNFPPRFSGLQFPNYSSELNVNALELDDSALYLCASSVGTVRTGELFFGEGSRLTVL.

V gene TRBV3-1 (or the pseudogene TRBV3-2) combines with J gene TRBJ1-1, with D perhaps matching TRBD1 (5 bases). The CDR3 runs 16 residues. The V end was cut by 6 bases, the J end by 2 bases, with 19 bases between. Germline assignment: CDR1 LGHDT and CDR2 YNNKEL (reference sequence). The CDR3 sequence: CASSLYPGGGNTEAFF. CDR3 bases: TGTGCCAGCAGTCTATATCCGGGGGGTGGTAACACTGAAGCTTTCTTT.

CDR3 DNA: TGCGCCAGCAGCTCCACCGGCGGGGGCTTGTCTTTCTTT. Translating it yields CASSSTGGGLSFF. The J gene is TRBJ1-1, the V gene TRBV5-1; D may be TRBD1 (6 bases). Looked up from germline, CDR1 is SGHRS and CDR2 is YFSETQ. CDR3 length equals 13 residues. V lost 3 bases to trimming and J lost 12 bases, with 18 bases between them. The variable domain in full, completed from reference TRBV5-1 and TRBJ1-1, reads KAGVTQTPRYLIKTRGQQVTLSCSPISGHRSVSWYQQTPGQGLQFLFEYFSETQRNKGNFPGRFSGRQFSNSRSEMNVSTLELGDSALYLCASSSTGGGLSFFGQGTRLTVV.

The chain is built from TRBV7-2 and TRBJ1-5; no reliable D call. The germline V gene encodes CDR1 SGHTA and CDR2 FQGNSA. The CDR3 is 14 residues long. Deletions cut 2 bases from V and 2 bases from J, with 7 bases between. The CDR3 protein is CASSLTQGNQPQHF. The CDR3 DNA reads as TGTGCCAGCAGCTTAACGCAGGGCAATCAGCCCCAGCATTTT. The full variable domain, rest sourced from reference TRBV7-2 and TRBJ1-5, is GAGVSQSPSNKVTEKGKDVELRCDPISGHTALYWYRQSLGQGLEFLIYFQGNSAPDKSGLPSDRFSAERTGGSVSTLTIQRTQQEDSAVYLCASSLTQGNQPQHFGDGTRLSIL.

This chain uses TRBV12-3 or TRBV12-4 with TRBJ2-4; no firm D call. The CDR3 is 13 amino acids. The V and J ends lost 4 bases and 0 bases respectively, with 4 bases between them. The CDR3 here is CASSSQAKNIQYF. The CDR3 bases are TGTGCCAGCAGTTCCCAAGCCAAAAACATTCAGTACTTC.

The rearrangement joins TRBV13 to TRBJ1-1, with D possibly being TRBD1 (5 bases). From germline, CDR1 is PRHDT and CDR2 FYEKMQ (reference sequence). Between the trimmed V and J ends, which lost 3 bases and 8 bases, there was a span of 7 bases. This CDR3 spans 11 amino acids. CDR3 bases: TGTGCCAGCAGCTTGGGGCCCGAAGCTTTCTTT. This gives the protein CASSLGPEAFF.

This chain connects TRBV9 to TRBJ1-1, with D uncertain. Deletions cut 6 bases from V and 0 bases from J, with 18 bases between. Germline CDR1 SGDLS, CDR2 YYNGEE. The CDR3 is 16 residues long. For the CDR3, the DNA is TGTGCCAGCACCGGCCCCGAGCGGGCTATGAACACTGAAGCTTTCTTT. Translation: CASTGPERAMNTEAFF. The whole variable domain, remainder taken from reference TRBV9 and TRBJ1-1, is DSGVTQTPKHLITATGQRVTLRCSPRSGDLSVYWYQQSLDQGLQFLIQYYNGEERAKGNILERFSAQQFPDLHSELNLSSLELGDSALYFCASTGPERAMNTEAFFGQGTRLTVV.

CDR3 region: CASSDAGQGRPFF. The CDR3 DNA is TGTGCCAGCAGTGACGCCGGACAGGGCAGGCCTTTCTTT. This chain links TRBV6-4 with TRBJ1-1, with 8 nucleotides matching TRBD1. The CDR3 sequence is 13 residues long. V lost 2 bases, J lost 12 bases, and 8 bases stayed unmatched. Germline CDR1 and CDR2: MRHNA and SNTAGT.

The chain carries TRBV28 and TRBJ2-6, with TRBD2 matching 8 bases. Germline CDR1 reads MDHEN; CDR2 reads SYDVKM. V dropped 5 bases and J dropped 4; count of bases not matched to a gene: 4. This CDR3 region has 15 residues. The CDR3 DNA reads TGTGCCAGCAGTGTCGGGGGGGCCGGGGCCAACGTCCTGACTTTC. Protein: CASSVGGAGANVLTF.

The gene calls are TRBV12-3 or TRBV12-4 and TRBJ1-2; 9 nucleotides line up with TRBD1. This CDR3 region has 13 residues. V was pared by 6 bases and J by 8 bases, with 7 bases of the junction left unmatched. The CDR3 here is CASRPGTGQGYTF. The CDR3 DNA follows: TGTGCCAGCAGGCCCGGGACAGGGCAGGGCTACACCTTC.

The chain is built from TRBV6-5 and TRBJ1-4; maybe TRBD1 (5 bases). Germline CDR1 is MNHEY and CDR2 is SVGAGI. V lost 0 bases, J lost 7 bases, and 12 bases lay in between. This CDR3 is built from 15 residues. CDR3 region: CASSYSEGKGEKLFF. The CDR3 DNA follows: TGTGCCAGCAGTTACTCGGAGGGGAAGGGTGAAAAACTGTTTTTT.

The chain links TRBV9 to TRBJ1-6; D possibly corresponds to TRBD1 (6 bases). CDR1 and CDR2 from the germline V gene are SGDLS and YYNGEE. This CDR3 has 16 residues. Trimming removed 2 bases from V and 9 bases from J, with 18 bases in between. The CDR3 DNA is TGTGCCAGCAGCGTCGACCCCGGGACACCTGCTTCACCCCTCCACTTT. It is translated as CASSVDPGTPASPLHF.

The CDR3 loop reads CASSPTAFPGNTIYF. For the CDR3, the DNA is TGTGCCAGTAGTCCGACTGCGTTCCCGGGAAACACCATATATTTT. The rearrangement links TRBV19 to TRBJ1-3; no clear D gene. Germline assignment: CDR1 LNHDA and CDR2 SQIVND (reference sequence). The CDR3 has 15 residues. The V end was cut by 5 bases, the J end by 4 bases, with 15 bases between.

The chain couples TRBV5-1 to TRBJ1-4; tentative D call: TRBD1 (6 bases). Per the germline V gene, CDR1 is SGHRS and CDR2 is YFSETQ. CDR3 size: 16 residues. V dropped 5 bases and J dropped 3 bases, with 17 bases sitting between them. In nucleotides, the CDR3 is TGCGCCAGCAGGTTGAATACAGGGACCTCTAATGAAAAACTGTTTTTT. The encoded protein is CASRLNTGTSNEKLFF.

This rearrangement joins TRBV5-1 to TRBJ1-2; 8 nucleotides match TRBD1. This CDR3 has 14 amino acids. Germline loops: CDR1 SGHRS, CDR2 YFSETQ. The J segment lost 8 bases and the V segment lost 4 bases, leaving 10 bases of the junction unmatched. The CDR3 sequence is CASSLDRAGGGYTF. The CDR3 nucleotides read TGCGCCAGCAGCCTCGACAGGGCAGGGGGCGGCTACACCTTC.